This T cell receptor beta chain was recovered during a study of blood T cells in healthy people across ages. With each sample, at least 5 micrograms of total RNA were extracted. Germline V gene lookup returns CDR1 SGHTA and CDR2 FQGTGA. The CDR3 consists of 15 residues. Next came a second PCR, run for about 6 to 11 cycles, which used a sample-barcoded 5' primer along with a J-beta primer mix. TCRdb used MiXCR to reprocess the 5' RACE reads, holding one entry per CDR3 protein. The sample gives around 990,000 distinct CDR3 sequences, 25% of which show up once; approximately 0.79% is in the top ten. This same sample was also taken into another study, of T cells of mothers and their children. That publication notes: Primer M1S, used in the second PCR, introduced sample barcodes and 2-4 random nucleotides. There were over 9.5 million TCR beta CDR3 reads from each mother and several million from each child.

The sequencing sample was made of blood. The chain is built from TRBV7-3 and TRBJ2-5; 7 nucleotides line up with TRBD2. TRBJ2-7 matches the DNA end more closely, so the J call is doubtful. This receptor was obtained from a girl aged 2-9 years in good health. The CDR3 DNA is TGTGCCAGCAGCTTAACCGGACTAGGAGGTGACGAGCAGTACTTC. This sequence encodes CASSLTGLGGDEQYF.